Sequencing of this T cell receptor beta chain was carried out in a study of blood T cell repertoires in COVID-19. Background on the study: From the United States, Italy and Spain came samples of acute and convalescent COVID-19. T cells, B-cell-depleted T cells, or PBMCs provided the cDNA or gDNA that served as material.

Per the authors' pipeline: Using reference gene primer amplification, nucleated cell counts were estimated. The table came from immunoSEQ multiplex PCR; TCRdb's copy has only in-frame clones and leaves some out. V and J calls and clone size come straight from that table; D and trimming were deduced from the DNA. The data contain approximately 170,000 clones, about 87% of them singletons. The CDR3 is 18 residues long. Germline CDR1 SGHKS, CDR2 YYEKEE (reference sequence). The trim removed 4 bases at V and 2 bases at J, leaving 13 bases unmatched. The sequenced sample consisted of peripheral blood. The sequence came from a man aged 55 to 69 with acute or convalescent COVID-19. V gene TRBV5-5 combines with J gene TRBJ2-7; TRBD1 aligns across 12 bases. The CDR3 DNA sequence: TGTGCCAGCAGCCGGGAGGGGACAGGGGGCCTTTTAACCTACGAGCAGTACTTC. Its translation: CASSREGTGGLLTYEQYF.